This TCR beta chain was recorded in a study of cytomegalovirus exposure and HLA in healthy donors. Study information: Later analysis reported that the 130 or so validation repertoires shared the platform of the roughly 670 first-cohort repertoires. General study points: Reports indicated that the classifier achieved high specificity and sensitivity in diagnosing cytomegalovirus status.

Notes on this clone: Its specificity is unknown.

The assay was immunoSEQ multiplex PCR, and TCRdb's table has in-frame clones only and misses some. The data show roughly 180,000 clones, with about 89% seen just once and 7.2% held by the top ten. Germline lookup yields CDR1 SGHTA and CDR2 FQGNSA. The V segment lost 2 bases and the J segment 7 bases; nucleotides outside the gene matches: 6. The CDR3 extends over 14 amino acids. What was sequenced was PBMCs. The chain couples TRBV7-2 to TRBJ1-2; 8 bases map to TRBD1. This clonotype originated in a man aged 25 to 45 in good health and CMV-seropositive. DNA of the CDR3: TGTGCCAGCAGCTTAAACAGGGGGAGGAGTGGCTACACCTTC. Protein: CASSLNRGRSGYTF.